A selection of T cell receptor beta chains follows, all from one sample in a study of long-term antiretroviral therapy in people with HIV. The protocol was immunoSEQ multiplex PCR, while the TCRdb copy is restricted to in-frame clones and leaves out a portion. The sample holds 25,000 or so clones, over 70% seen once. The input for sequencing was unsorted PBMCs, taken 3 years after starting antiretroviral therapy. The receptor source for this set is a man aged 18 to 29 with HIV. Each CDR3 is given with its conserved first and last residue. A D gene is named only where the DNA matches it firmly. Expanded clones get a size class; other rows say once, few or many, or leave the size out.

CDR3	DNA	D	J	V	size
CATSRDSGGADTQYF	TGTGCCACCAGCAGAGATAGCGGGGGGGCAGATACGCAGTATTTT	TRBD2	TRBJ2-3	TRBV15	-
CASSTDWTAYNEQFF	TGTGCCAGCAGTACTGACTGGACCGCCTACAATGAGCAGTTCTTC	-	TRBJ2-1	TRBV25-1	-
CASRVGGEWYGYTF	TGTGCCAGCAGGGTGGGGGGGGAATGGTATGGCTACACCTTC	-	TRBJ1-2	TRBV6-1	-
CASSSARGASSYEQYF	TGTGCCAGCAGTTCGGCGCGCGGGGCGAGCTCCTACGAGCAGTACTTC	-	TRBJ2-7	TRBV7-2	-
CASSEALGLAGHTDTQYF	TGTGCCAGCAGTGAAGCGCTGGGACTAGCGGGTCACACAGATACGCAGTATTTT	TRBD2	TRBJ2-3	TRBV2	-
CASSPVSGGYTDTQYF	TGTGCCAGCAGTCCGGTCAGCGGGGGATACACAGATACGCAGTATTTT	TRBD2	TRBJ2-3	TRBV6-6	-
CASSLSQGLYNEQFF	TGTGCCAGCAGCTTATCACAGGGCCTCTACAATGAGCAGTTCTTC	-	TRBJ2-1	TRBV7-9	-
CASSLDLGGSGNTIYF	TGTGCCAGCAGCTTAGATCTCGGAGGCTCTGGAAACACCATATATTTT	-	TRBJ1-3	TRBV7-9	-
CATSYDRVGSPQHF	TGTGCCACCAGCTACGACAGGGTCGGCAGCCCCCAGCATTTT	TRBD1	TRBJ1-5	TRBV15	few
CASSDEQGAYIQYF	TGTGCCAGCAGTGATGAGCAGGGGGCTTACATTCAGTACTTC	TRBD1	TRBJ2-4	TRBV2	-
CASSYDVQETQYF	TGTGCCAGCAGTTACGACGTCCAAGAGACCCAGTACTTC	-	TRBJ2-5	TRBV6-5	-
CASRADEPDTQYF	TGTGCCAGCAGGGCTGACGAGCCAGATACGCAGTATTTT	-	TRBJ2-3	TRBV11-3	-
CASSVSIRGREAQETQYF	TGTGCCAGCAGCGTATCCATCAGGGGTCGGGAAGCCCAAGAGACCCAGTACTTC	-	TRBJ2-5	TRBV9	-
CAISDNALSNTGELFF	TGTGCCATCAGCGATAACGCCCTTTCGAACACCGGGGAGCTGTTTTTT	-	TRBJ2-2	TRBV10-3	-
CASIQGHHTDTQYF	TGTGCCAGCATCCAGGGGCACCACACAGATACGCAGTATTTT	-	TRBJ2-3	TRBV7-8	-
CASSFLRSEQPQHF	TGTGCCAGCAGCTTCCTAAGGTCTGAGCAGCCCCAGCATTTT	-	TRBJ1-5	TRBV7-8	few
CASSEPGQGRSPLHF	TGTGCCAGCAGTGAGCCGGGACAGGGGCGTTCACCCCTCCACTTT	TRBD1	TRBJ1-6	TRBV6-1	-
CASSPWGDITDTQYF	TGTGCCAGCAGCCCTTGGGGGGACATCACAGATACGCAGTATTTT	-	TRBJ2-3	TRBV5-4	-
CASSSPRQGPSYTF	TGTGCCAGCAGCTCGCCCAGGCAGGGACCGAGCTACACCTTC	-	TRBJ1-2	TRBV7-8	-
CASRPHIGHYTEAFF	TGTGCCAGCAGACCCCACATTGGTCACTACACTGAAGCTTTCTTT	-	TRBJ1-1	TRBV28	-
CATSPMNTEAFF	TGTGCTACCAGCCCCATGAACACTGAAGCTTTCTTT	-	TRBJ1-1	TRBV10-3	-
CASSVRQGGGYGYTF	TGTGCCAGCAGTGTCCGACAGGGTGGAGGTTATGGCTACACCTTC	TRBD1	TRBJ1-2	TRBV2	-
CASWGDNEKLFF	TGTGCCAGCTGGGGAGATAATGAAAAACTGTTTTTT	-	TRBJ1-4	TRBV28	-
CASSRILQGASTGELFF	TGCGCCAGCAGCCGGATATTACAGGGGGCGAGCACCGGGGAGCTGTTTTTT	TRBD1	TRBJ2-2	TRBV5-1	-
CASRNIRESSNEQFF	TGTGCCAGTAGAAACATCAGGGAATCAAGCAATGAGCAGTTCTTC	-	TRBJ2-1	TRBV19	-
CAWSANGETPLHF	TGTGCCTGGAGCGCAAACGGGGAAACACCCCTCCACTTT	-	TRBJ1-6	TRBV30	-
CASSLQGGAKNIQYF	TGCGCCAGCAGCTTGCAGGGGGGAGCCAAAAACATTCAGTACTTC	-	TRBJ2-4	TRBV5-1	-
CASSYVDRAYEQYF	TGTGCCAGCAGTTATGTGGACAGGGCCTACGAGCAGTACTTC	TRBD1	TRBJ2-7	TRBV6-5	-